A single sample gave rise to the 2 T cell receptor beta chains below, sequenced in a study of blood T cell repertoires in COVID-19. Generated by immunoSEQ multiplex PCR, the TCRdb table keeps only in-frame clones and is missing some. Of some 180,000 clones listed, over 80% are singletons. The specimen was peripheral blood. Every receptor here comes from a woman in her thirties or forties with COVID-19, enrolled during active disease.

The chain joins TRBV12-5 to TRBJ2-3; 9 bases match TRBD2. The CDR3 extends over 16 amino acids. Germline V gives CDR1 LGHNT, CDR2 FRNRAP. After removal of 0 bases from V and 3 bases from J, the junction contained 4 bases not matched to a gene. CDR3 sequence reads: CASGLVREGRTDTQYF. The CDR3 bases are TGTGCTAGTGGTTTGGTGCGGGAGGGCCGGACAGATACGCAGTATTTT.

This rearrangement joins TRBV11-2 to TRBJ2-1; the match to TRBD1 covers 11 bases. The CDR3 has 16 amino acids. Germline V CDR1 and CDR2: SGHAT, FQNNGV. Unmatched junction bases numbered 10, after V lost 5 bases and J lost 7 bases. The CDR3 spells CASSPLDRGLGNEQFF. The DNA of the CDR3 is TGTGCCAGCAGCCCCCTGGACAGGGGGCTTGGTAATGAGCAGTTCTTC.